These 27 T cell receptor beta chains came from one sample sequenced in a study of tumor-infiltrating lymphocytes in primary liver carcinoma. Researchers generated TCR beta cDNA from around 510 ng of total RNA, relying on a constant-region primer. Libraries covering TCR beta were generated through three nested multiplex PCR rounds (using a slightly modified ARM-PCR). Each of the first two PCR rounds ran approximately 11 cycles with TRBV1-TRBV30 forward and C-beta reverse primers. TCRdb reprocessed the multiplex PCR reads with MiXCR, giving one entry per CDR3 protein. Here the sample spans approximately 330,000 distinct CDR3 sequences, roughly 61% being singletons. Germline DNA was also extracted, and blood RNA was taken from unsorted whole blood. The sequenced sample was peripheral blood. These receptors came from a man aged 35 to 55 with primary liver carcinoma and hepatitis B virus infection.

This clonotype was found once. Possible read error: a much larger clone is one base away. The rearrangement uses TRBV5-5 and TRBJ2-7, with 7 bases aligning to TRBD1. V trimming: 3 bases; J trimming: 5 bases; junction bases outside the gene matches: 8. The CDR3 spans 14 residues. Germline V lookup: CDR1 SGHKS, CDR2 YYEKEE (reference sequence). Here the CDR3 reads CASSSRQGYDEQYF. CDR3 coding DNA: TGTGCCAGCAGCTCGAGACAGGGCTATGACGAGCAGTACTTC.

The chain links TRBV11-2 to TRBJ2-5; 8 bases align to TRBD2. This CDR3 contains 16 residues. Germline CDR1 is SGHAT and CDR2 is FQNNGV. V dropped 4 bases and J dropped 5; count of bases not matched to a gene: 12. DNA for the CDR3: TGTGCCAGCAGCTCCGGGACTAGTGGGGCGAGGGAGACCCAGTACTTC. Translated: CASSSGTSGARETQYF.

A note on this clonotype: This sequence may be a read error, since a much larger clone differs from it by one base. This chain connects TRBV6-1 to TRBJ2-5; D remains ambiguous. V gave up 6 bases and J gave up 3 bases, with 17 bases separating them. Looked up from germline, CDR1 is MNHNS and CDR2 is SASEGT. The CDR3 is made up of 15 amino acids. The CDR3 DNA reads as TGTGCCAGCAGGAGGATACGGCAGGTGGAAGAGACCCAGTACTTC. It codes for CASRRIRQVEETQYF.

This clonotype came up many times. The CDR3: CASSEQGGGTEAFF. The CDR3 coding sequence is TGTGCCAGCAGCGAACAGGGAGGGGGCACTGAAGCTTTCTTT. J is TRBJ1-1 and V is TRBV11-2, with D possibly TRBD1 on 6 matching bases. This CDR3 spans 14 amino acids. Germline V gene lookup returns CDR1 SGHAT and CDR2 FQNNGV. Trimming took off 5 bases at V and 4 bases at J, with 14 bases between the two ends.

The chain uses TRBV6-1 and TRBJ2-3, with D unclear. Trimming pared 4 bases from V and 0 bases from J, leaving 23 bases between. The CDR3 consists of 19 residues. Per the germline V gene, CDR1 is MNHNS and CDR2 is SASEGT. The DNA of the CDR3 is TGTGCCAGCAGTGTAAAACCTCGACGGGTCATGACTAGCACAGATACGCAGTATTTT. This codes for CASSVKPRRVMTSTDTQYF.

This clonotype was counted ten times or more. The chain joins TRBV5-5 to TRBJ2-3; D ambiguous. The CDR3 is made up of 12 amino acids. CDR1 is SGHKS and CDR2 is YYEKEE in the germline V gene (reference sequence). V lost 4 bases, J lost 3 bases, and 6 bases lay in between. Here the CDR3 reads CASSDRTDTQYF. The CDR3 nucleotides read TGTGCCAGCAGCGATAGAACAGATACGCAGTATTTT.

V gene TRBV13 combines with J gene TRBJ2-1; tentative D call: TRBD1 (6 bases). CDR3 length: 15 amino acids. V was cut by 6 bases and J by 5 bases, with 17 bases left in between. CDR1 is PRHDT and CDR2 is FYEKMQ in the germline V gene (reference sequence). CDR3 nucleotide sequence: TGTGCCAGCAGTTCTTCCGGGACATGGGACAATGAGCAGTTCTTC. As protein: CASSSSGTWDNEQFF.

Notes on this clonotype: A read error may be the cause here, since a much bigger clone is one base away. J is TRBJ1-1 and V is TRBV7-9, with 8 bases fitting TRBD1. The CDR3 covers 15 residues. Germline trimming cut 5 bases from V and 1 base from J; bases unmatched to any gene: 6. CDR1 and CDR2 from the germline V gene are SEHNR and FQNEAQ (reference sequence). Written as DNA, the CDR3 is TGTGCCAGCAGCACACTGACAGGGGCGAACACTGAAGCTTTCTTT. Translating it yields CASSTLTGANTEAFF.

This clonotype appeared many times. The J gene is TRBJ1-2, the V gene TRBV6-1; a possible D gene is TRBD1 (5 bases). This CDR3 spans 16 amino acids. Germline lookup yields CDR1 MNHNS and CDR2 SASEGT. V lost 9 bases to trimming and J lost 0 bases, with 20 bases between them. CDR3 sequence (DNA): TGTGCCAGTCGTATCGGGATGGGGGGGACTAACTATGGCTACACCTTC. Translation gives CASRIGMGGTNYGYTF.

Turning to this clonotype: A much bigger clone sits one base away, suggesting this may be a read error. The chain carries TRBV6-6 and TRBJ2-2, with D tentatively TRBD2 (5 bases). Germline values: CDR1 MNHNY, CDR2 SVGAGI (reference sequence). There are 15 residues in the CDR3. The CDR3 reads CASSFTPGNTGEQFF. For the CDR3, the DNA is TGTGCCAGCAGCTTTACCCCTGGGAACACCGGGGAGCAGTTTTTT.

Ten or more counts support this clonotype. This chain uses TRBV6-2 or TRBV6-3 with TRBJ2-4, with D unresolved. The V gene's germline CDR1 is MNHEY and CDR2 SVGEGT. V lost 6 bases to trimming and J lost 3 bases, with 9 bases between them. The CDR3 covers 13 residues. The chain's CDR3 is CASSSAVKNIQYF. DNA of the CDR3: TGTGCCAGCAGCTCCGCAGTCAAAAACATTCAGTACTTC.

J is TRBJ1-1 and V is TRBV6-2 or TRBV6-3, with TRBD1 matching 8 bases. In germline, CDR1 is MNHEY, CDR2 SVGEGT. The CDR3 has 15 residues. The CDR3 DNA reads as TGTGTAAGCAGTGAAGACAGGGGCATGAACACTGAAGCTTTCTTT. This encodes CVSSEDRGMNTEAFF.

A remark on this clonotype: Compared with germline, one end of the junction differs, possibly owing to a read error. The chain carries TRBV11-2 and TRBJ2-1; perhaps TRBD2 as D (5 bases). The CDR3 loop spans 13 amino acids. CDR1 and CDR2 (germline): SGHAT, FQNNGV. The CDR3 nucleotides read TGTGCCAGCAACCGTAAACTAGGGAATGAGCAATTCTTC. Its translation: CASNRKLGNEQFF. Complete variable domain (other parts from reference TRBV11-2 and TRBJ2-1): EAGVAQSPRYKIIEKRQSVAFWCNPISGHATLYWYQQILGQGPKLLIQFQNNGVVDDSQLPKDRFSAERLKGVDSTLKIQPAKLEDSAVYLCASNRKLGNEQFFGPGTRLTVL.

In the case of this clonotype: A read error may produce the germline difference seen at one junction end. The chain carries TRBV6-2 or TRBV6-3 and TRBJ2-6; 12 nucleotides line up with TRBD1. The CDR3 covers 17 residues. Germline CDR1 is MNHEY and CDR2 is SVGEGT. The CDR3 DNA is TGTGCCAGCAGTTCCGGGACAGGGGGCTCCTGGGCCAACGTCCTGACATTC. Translation: CASSSGTGGSWANVLTF.

The chain is built from TRBV5-4 and TRBJ2-3; 11 bases are shared with TRBD1. Germline loops: CDR1 SGHNT, CDR2 YYREEE (reference sequence). Trimming took 3 bases from V and 2 from J; bases not matched to a gene: 5. The CDR3 runs 16 residues. The CDR3 coding sequence is TGTGCCAGCAGCTCCGGGGACAGGGGGGTCACAGATACGCAGTATTTT. As protein: CASSSGDRGVTDTQYF.

This clonotype was seen more than once but under ten times. One junction end disagrees with the germline gene, perhaps due to a read error. The V call is TRBV11-2, the J call TRBJ2-7; a weak D match, TRBD1 (6 bases). Germline lookup yields CDR1 SGHAT and CDR2 FQNNGV. This CDR3 comprises 15 residues. CDR3 residues: CANSLAETGKYEQYF. CDR3 DNA sequence: TGTGCCAACAGCTTAGCTGAGACAGGAAAATACGAGCAGTACTTC.

Regarding this clonotype: Since a much larger clone is just one base distant, this may be a read error. V gene TRBV6-6 combines with J gene TRBJ2-5; a weak D match, TRBD2 (7 bases). Trimming pared 7 bases from V and 4 bases from J, leaving 25 bases between. Germline CDR1 reads MNHNY; CDR2 reads SVGAGI (reference sequence). This CDR3 is built from 17 residues. The CDR3 DNA reads TGTGCCAGCACCTCGGGGAGGGAGGGGACAATGGGAGAGACCCAGTACTTC. Protein: CASTSGREGTMGETQYF.

Concerning this clonotype: A much larger clone differs from this one at a single base, so this may be a read error. The genes are TRBV4-1 and TRBJ2-2, with D perhaps given as TRBD1 or TRBD2 (5 bases each). Germline CDR1 and CDR2: MGHRA and YSYEKL. V lost 3 bases and J lost 1, with 12 bases in between. The CDR3 has 16 amino acids. The CDR3 coding sequence is TGCGCCAGCAGCCAGACCGGGACGGGGAACACCGGGGAGCTGTTTTTT. It yields the protein CASSQTGTGNTGELFF.

This clonotype was seen only a few times. This clone may be a read error of a much larger clone one base away. The chain employs TRBV12-3 or TRBV12-4 and TRBJ2-7, with unresolved D. The CDR3 is 11 residues long. The CDR3 sequence is CASSFSHEQYF. CDR3 nucleotide sequence: TGTGCCAGCAGTTTCTCCCACGAGCAGTACTTC.

As concerns this clonotype: A clone one base away is much larger, so this may be a read error. The V gene is TRBV6-1, the J gene TRBJ2-3; 8 bases are shared with TRBD1. CDR3 length: 15 amino acids. The germline CDR1 and CDR2 sequences are MNHNS and SASEGT. The CDR3 protein is CASSPRTGRADMQYF. The CDR3 nucleotides are TGTGCCAGCAGTCCCCGGACAGGGCGCGCAGATATGCAGTATTTT.

The chain joins TRBV11-2 to TRBJ2-3, with D perhaps matching TRBD2 (6 bases). Germline V gives CDR1 SGHAT, CDR2 FQNNGV. The CDR3 length is 11 residues. The CDR3 reads CTSSRGDTQYF. In DNA, the CDR3 is TGTACTAGCAGCCGAGGAGATACGCAGTATTTT.

This clonotype was recorded at least ten times. The chain recombines TRBV4-1 with TRBJ2-3; 7 positions agree with TRBD2. From germline, CDR1 is MGHRA and CDR2 YSYEKL. The V segment lost 0 bases and the J segment 12 bases; nucleotides outside the gene matches: 12. The CDR3 loop spans 15 amino acids. The CDR3 DNA is TGCGCCAGCAGCCAAGACCCCTTAGAGGCGGGAGATCAGTATTTT. It specifies CASSQDPLEAGDQYF.

Remarks on this clonotype: Given a much more abundant clone one base away, this may be a read error. The chain recombines TRBV6-2 or TRBV6-3 with TRBJ2-1; 12 positions match TRBD2. This CDR3 comprises 18 residues. CDR1 is MNHEY and CDR2 is SVGEGT in the germline V gene. CDR3 loop: CAGSYPPASGRGGNEQFF. DNA of the CDR3: TGTGCCGGCAGTTACCCCCCCGCTAGCGGGAGGGGAGGCAATGAGCAGTTCTTC.

As regards this clonotype: One base away lies a much larger clone, so this may be a sequencing read error. The gene calls are TRBV6-1 and TRBJ2-5; tentatively, D is TRBD2 (7 bases). CDR1 is MNHNS, CDR2 SASEGT, per germline. The CDR3 is made up of 16 amino acids. CDR3 bases: TGTGCCAGCAAAGTGGGGGGGCTAGGCGGCCAAGAGACCCAGTGCTTC. Its translation: CASKVGGLGGQETQCF.

With respect to this clonotype: A much larger clone sits a single nucleotide away, making a read error possible. J is TRBJ2-1 and V is TRBV4-1; D is undetermined. This CDR3 has 13 residues. CDR1 and CDR2 from the germline V gene are MGHRA and YSYEKL. This CDR3 reads CASSQVGNNKQFF. For the CDR3, the DNA is TGCGCCAGCAGCCAAGTGGGGAACAATAAGCAGTTCTTC.

On this clonotype itself: A much larger clone differs from this one at a single base, so this may be a read error. V and J are TRBV29-1 and TRBJ2-3, with 9 positions matching TRBD2. This CDR3 has 15 amino acids. J lost 4 bases, V lost 4 bases, and 9 bases had no gene match. Per the germline V gene, CDR1 is SQVTM and CDR2 is ANQGSEA. CDR3 sequence: CSVGIVAGVSDTQYF. CDR3 DNA: TGCAGCGTTGGTATTGTAGCGGGAGTCTCAGATACGCAGTATTTT.

In its sample, this clonotype was seen once. The CDR3 ends on some other residue instead of the conserved phenylalanine or tryptophan, so this is likely a read error. The V gene is TRBV12-3 or TRBV12-4, the J gene TRBJ2-7, with 14 positions matching TRBD2. CDR3 length: 16 amino acids. The CDR3 DNA follows: TGTGCCAGCAGTTCTCCCGGGACTAGCGGGAGCTACGGGCAGTACCTC. It encodes CASSSPGTSGSYGQYL.